The source of this TCR beta chain is a study of CD8+ T cells in alopecia areata. Study-wide context: Administration of oral tofacitinib to treated patients was at 5 to 10 mg twice daily. For 6 to 18 months, tofacitinib was taken, and 6 months off drug followed.

Study outcomes and limitations: Scalp clonality decreased significantly with tofacitinib, and so did expanded CD8+ clones among the top 100.

Concerning this clone: What it binds is unknown.

The treatment is: oral pan-JAK inhibitor, 5-10 mg twice daily. Alopecia areata patients provided lesional scalp punch biopsies and peripheral blood, both collected for the study. The authors extracted RNA and reverse transcribed it into cDNA as the sequencing template. Only in-frame clones appear in the TCRdb table, and some are missing; sequencing was by immunoSEQ multiplex PCR. The sample contains approximately 190,000 clones, 58% of which appear only once. The CDR3 loop spans 14 amino acids. V gave up 7 bases and J gave up 5 bases; unmatched junction bases: 10. CDR1 is SQVTM and CDR2 is ANQGSEA in the germline V gene.

This specimen consisted of CD4+ T cells sorted from blood, obtained at week 24, from a patient treated with tofacitinib. The sequence came from a human donor with alopecia areata. The chain uses TRBV29-1 and TRBJ2-3, with 9 positions matching TRBD1. CDR3 in amino acids: CSGQQGAVGDTQYF. For the CDR3, the DNA is TGCAGCGGTCAACAGGGGGCCGTCGGAGATACGCAGTATTTT.